Given below is one T cell receptor beta chain in context. Its matching antigen is unknown. The same CDR3 can be traced to other DNA sequences in this sample. This specimen comes from a study of shared clonotypes between healthy human individuals. Notes on the study in general: It was observed that roughly 5.4% of naive CD4 clonotypes were shared across a handful of donors. Memory subsets generally showed smaller estimated richness than naive subsets did.

Germline CDR1 reads SGHRS; CDR2 reads YFSETQ. CDR3 size: 13 residues. V was trimmed by 7 bases and J by 0 bases, leaving 10 bases between them. CD4+ cells underwent separation, giving CD45RA+ naive and CD45RA-negative memory subsets. Produced via immunoSEQ multiplex PCR; TCRdb's table is partial and in-frame only. The data contain 2 million to 3 million clones, over 85% of them singletons. The sample comprised naive CD4+ T cells from PBMCs. As to subset: CD45RA+ positively selected. The clonotype comes from a man aged 18 to 30 in good health. Some clones in this sample may be carry-over from other donors' samples. The rearrangement links TRBV5-1 to TRBJ1-2; D gene unclear. CDR3 in amino acids: CASSDGSNYGYTF. The CDR3 DNA sequence: TGCGCCAGCTCGGATGGTTCTAACTATGGCTACACCTTC.